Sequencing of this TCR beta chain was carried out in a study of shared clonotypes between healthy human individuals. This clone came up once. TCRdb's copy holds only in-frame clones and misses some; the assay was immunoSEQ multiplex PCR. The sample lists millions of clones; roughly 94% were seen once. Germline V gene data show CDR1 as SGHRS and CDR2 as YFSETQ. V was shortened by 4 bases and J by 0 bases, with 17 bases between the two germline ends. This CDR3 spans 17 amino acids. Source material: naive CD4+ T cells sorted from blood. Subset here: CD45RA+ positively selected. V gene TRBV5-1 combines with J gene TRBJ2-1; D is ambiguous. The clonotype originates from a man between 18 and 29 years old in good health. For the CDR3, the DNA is TGCGCCAGCAGCCGAGGAGTGGACCGGGTCTCCTACAATGAGCAGTTCTTC. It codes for CASSRGVDRVSYNEQFF.